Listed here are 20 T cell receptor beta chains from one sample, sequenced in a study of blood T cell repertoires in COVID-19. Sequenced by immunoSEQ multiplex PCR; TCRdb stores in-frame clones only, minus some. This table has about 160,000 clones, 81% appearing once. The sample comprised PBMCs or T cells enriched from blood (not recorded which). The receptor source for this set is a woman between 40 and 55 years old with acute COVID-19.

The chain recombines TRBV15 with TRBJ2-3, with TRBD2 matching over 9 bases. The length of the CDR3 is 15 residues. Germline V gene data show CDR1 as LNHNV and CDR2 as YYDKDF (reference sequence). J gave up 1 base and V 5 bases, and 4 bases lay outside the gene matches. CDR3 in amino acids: CATSYWTSGTDTQYF. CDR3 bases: TGTGCCACCAGCTACTGGACTAGCGGCACAGATACGCAGTATTTT.

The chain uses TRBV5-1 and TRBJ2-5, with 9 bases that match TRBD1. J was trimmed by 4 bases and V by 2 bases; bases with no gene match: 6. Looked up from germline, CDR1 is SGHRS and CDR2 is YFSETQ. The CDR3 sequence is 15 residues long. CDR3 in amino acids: CASSFVGQGTETQYF. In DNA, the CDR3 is TGCGCCAGCAGCTTTGTGGGACAGGGTACAGAGACCCAGTACTTC.

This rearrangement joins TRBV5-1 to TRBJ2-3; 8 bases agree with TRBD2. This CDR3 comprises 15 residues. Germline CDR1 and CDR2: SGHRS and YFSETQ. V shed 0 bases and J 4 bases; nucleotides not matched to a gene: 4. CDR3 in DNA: TGCGCCAGCAGCTTGGTGGGACTAGGCCCAGATACGCAGTATTTT. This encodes CASSLVGLGPDTQYF.

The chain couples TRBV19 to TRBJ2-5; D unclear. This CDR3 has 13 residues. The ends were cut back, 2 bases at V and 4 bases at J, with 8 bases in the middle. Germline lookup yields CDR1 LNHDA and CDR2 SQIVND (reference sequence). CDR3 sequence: CASSIPGSETQYF. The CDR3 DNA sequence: TGTGCCAGTAGTATACCCGGGTCAGAGACCCAGTACTTC.

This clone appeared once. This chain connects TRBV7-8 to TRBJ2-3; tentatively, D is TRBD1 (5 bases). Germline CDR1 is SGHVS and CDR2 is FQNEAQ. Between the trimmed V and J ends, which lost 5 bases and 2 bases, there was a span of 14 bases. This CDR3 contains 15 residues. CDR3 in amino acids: CASSRLGQFTDTQYF. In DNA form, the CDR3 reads TGTGCCAGCAGCCGGCTGGGGCAATTCACAGATACGCAGTATTTT.

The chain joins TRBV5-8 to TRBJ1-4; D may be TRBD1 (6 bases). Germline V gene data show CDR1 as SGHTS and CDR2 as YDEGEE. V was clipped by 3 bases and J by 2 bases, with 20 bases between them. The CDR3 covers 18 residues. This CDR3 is CASSSGDIQTLTNEKLFF. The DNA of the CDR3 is TGTGCCAGCAGCTCTGGGGACATTCAGACCCTGACTAATGAAAAACTGTTTTTT.

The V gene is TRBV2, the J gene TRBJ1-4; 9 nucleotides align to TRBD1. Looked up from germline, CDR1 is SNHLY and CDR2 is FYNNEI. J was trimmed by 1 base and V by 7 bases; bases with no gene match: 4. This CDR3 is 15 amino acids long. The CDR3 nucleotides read TGTGCCAGCACGACAGGGGGAATAACTAATGAAAAACTGTTTTTT. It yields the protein CASTTGGITNEKLFF.

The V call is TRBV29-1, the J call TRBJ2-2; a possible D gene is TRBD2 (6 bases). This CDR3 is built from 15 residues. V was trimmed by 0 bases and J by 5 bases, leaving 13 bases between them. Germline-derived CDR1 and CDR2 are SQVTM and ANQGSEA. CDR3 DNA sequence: TGCAGCGTTGAAGATAACGTAGCGGAGACCGGGGAGCTGTTTTTT. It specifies CSVEDNVAETGELFF.

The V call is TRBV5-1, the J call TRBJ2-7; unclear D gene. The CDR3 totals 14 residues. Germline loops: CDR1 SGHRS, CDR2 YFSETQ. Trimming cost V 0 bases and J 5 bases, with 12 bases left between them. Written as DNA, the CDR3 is TGCGCCAGCAGCTTGGGCCTCCTTAGCCACGAGCAGTACTTC. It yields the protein CASSLGLLSHEQYF.

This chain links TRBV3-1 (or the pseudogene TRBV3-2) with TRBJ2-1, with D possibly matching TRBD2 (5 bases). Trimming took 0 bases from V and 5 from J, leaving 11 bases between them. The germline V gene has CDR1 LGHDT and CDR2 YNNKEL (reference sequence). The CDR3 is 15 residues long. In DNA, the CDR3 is TGTGCCAGCAGCCAAGATCCCGGGAACCACAATGAGCAGTTCTTC. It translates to CASSQDPGNHNEQFF.

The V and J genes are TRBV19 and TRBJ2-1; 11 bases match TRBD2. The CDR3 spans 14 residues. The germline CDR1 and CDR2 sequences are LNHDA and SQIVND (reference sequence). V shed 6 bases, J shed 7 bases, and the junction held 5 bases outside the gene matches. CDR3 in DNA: TGTGCCAGTAGGACTAGCGGGGCTGGGAATGAGCAGTTCTTC. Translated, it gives CASRTSGAGNEQFF.

DNA of the CDR3: TGTGCCAGCACCTCAAGTGGGCAGAGCTATGGCTACACCTTC. It translates to CASTSSGQSYGYTF. The chain recombines TRBV9 with TRBJ1-2, with no clear D. V gave up 6 bases and J gave up 4 bases, with 16 bases separating them. Germline CDR1 is SGDLS and CDR2 is YYNGEE. The CDR3 sequence is 14 residues long.

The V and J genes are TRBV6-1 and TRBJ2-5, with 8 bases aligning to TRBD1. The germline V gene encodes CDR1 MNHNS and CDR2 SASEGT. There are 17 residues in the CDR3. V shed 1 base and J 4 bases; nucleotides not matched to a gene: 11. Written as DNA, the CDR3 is TGTGCCAGCAGTGAAGAGTTGGACAGGGAGGTCATAGAGACCCAGTACTTC. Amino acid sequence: CASSEELDREVIETQYF.

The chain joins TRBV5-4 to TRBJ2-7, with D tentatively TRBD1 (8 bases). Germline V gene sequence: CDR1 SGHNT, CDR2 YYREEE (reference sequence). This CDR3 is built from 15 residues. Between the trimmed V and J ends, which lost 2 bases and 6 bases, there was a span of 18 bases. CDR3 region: CASSFGGQGAFEQYF. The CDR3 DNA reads TGTGCCAGCAGCTTCGGGGGGCAGGGGGCATTCGAGCAGTACTTC.

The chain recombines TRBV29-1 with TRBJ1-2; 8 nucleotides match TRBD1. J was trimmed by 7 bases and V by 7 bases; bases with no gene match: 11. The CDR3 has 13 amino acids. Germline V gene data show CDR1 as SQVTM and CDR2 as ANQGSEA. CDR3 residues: CSASDREGSGYTF. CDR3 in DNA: TGCAGCGCCTCGGACAGGGAAGGTTCTGGCTACACCTTC.

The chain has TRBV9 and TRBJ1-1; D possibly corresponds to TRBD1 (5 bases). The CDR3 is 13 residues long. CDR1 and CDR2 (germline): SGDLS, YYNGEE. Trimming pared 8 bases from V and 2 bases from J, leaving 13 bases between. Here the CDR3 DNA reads TGTGCCAGTAGTGGTGGGGCTAACACTGAAGCTTTCTTT. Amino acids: CASSGGANTEAFF.

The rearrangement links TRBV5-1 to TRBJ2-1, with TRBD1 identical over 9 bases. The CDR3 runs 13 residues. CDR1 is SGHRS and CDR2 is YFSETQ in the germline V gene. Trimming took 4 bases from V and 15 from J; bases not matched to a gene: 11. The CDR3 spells CASSVGQGLSPFF. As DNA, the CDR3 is TGCGCCAGCAGCGTGGGACAGGGATTAAGTCCGTTCTTC.

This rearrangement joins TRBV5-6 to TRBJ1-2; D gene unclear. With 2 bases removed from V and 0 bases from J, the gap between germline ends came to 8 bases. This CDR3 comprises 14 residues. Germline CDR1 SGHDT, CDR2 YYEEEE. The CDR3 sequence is CASSFSSANYGYTF. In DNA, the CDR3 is TGTGCCAGCAGCTTCAGCAGCGCTAACTATGGCTACACCTTC.

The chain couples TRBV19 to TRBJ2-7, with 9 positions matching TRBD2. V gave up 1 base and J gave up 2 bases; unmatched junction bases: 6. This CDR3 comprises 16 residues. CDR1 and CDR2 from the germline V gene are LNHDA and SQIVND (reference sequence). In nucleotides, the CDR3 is TGTGCCAGTAGTATAGGCCCGGGACTAGCTGCCTACGAGCAGTACTTC. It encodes CASSIGPGLAAYEQYF.

In DNA form, the CDR3 reads TGTGCCAGCTCACCCTCACAGGGGGCGCACACCTTC. Translation gives CASSPSQGAHTF. This rearrangement joins TRBV18 to TRBJ1-2; 9 nucleotides line up with TRBD1. CDR1 is KGHSH and CDR2 is LQKENI in the germline V gene. V was pared by 3 bases and J by 12 bases, with 5 bases of the junction left unmatched. The CDR3 loop spans 12 amino acids.